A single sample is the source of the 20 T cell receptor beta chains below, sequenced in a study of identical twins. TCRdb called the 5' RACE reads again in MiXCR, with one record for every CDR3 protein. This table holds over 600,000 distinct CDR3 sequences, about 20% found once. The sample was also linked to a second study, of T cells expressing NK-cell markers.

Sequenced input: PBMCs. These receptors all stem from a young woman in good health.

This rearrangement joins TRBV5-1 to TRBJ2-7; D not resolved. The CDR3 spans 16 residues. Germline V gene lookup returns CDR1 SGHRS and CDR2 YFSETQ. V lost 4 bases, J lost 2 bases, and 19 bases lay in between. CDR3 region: CASSLSGGRTPYEQYF. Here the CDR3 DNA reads TGCGCCAGCAGCCTCTCGGGTGGCCGTACCCCCTACGAGCAGTACTTC.

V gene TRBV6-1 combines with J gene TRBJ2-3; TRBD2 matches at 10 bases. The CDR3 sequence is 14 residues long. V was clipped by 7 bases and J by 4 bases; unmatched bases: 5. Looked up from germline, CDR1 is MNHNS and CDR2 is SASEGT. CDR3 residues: CASTLGTSADTQYF. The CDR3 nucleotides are TGTGCCAGCACCCTAGGGACTAGCGCAGATACGCAGTATTTT.

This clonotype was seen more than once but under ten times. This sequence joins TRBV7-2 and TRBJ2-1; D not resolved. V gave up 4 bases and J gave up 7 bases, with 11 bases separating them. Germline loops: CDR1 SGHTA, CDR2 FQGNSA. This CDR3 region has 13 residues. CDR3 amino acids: CASSSRNENEQFF. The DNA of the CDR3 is TGTGCCAGCAGCTCCCGAAATGAGAATGAGCAGTTCTTC.

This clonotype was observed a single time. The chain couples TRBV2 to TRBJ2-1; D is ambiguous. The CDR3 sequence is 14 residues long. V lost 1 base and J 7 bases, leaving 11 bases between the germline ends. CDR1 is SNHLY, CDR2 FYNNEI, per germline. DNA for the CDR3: TGTGCCAGCAGTGAAGGCCTCGATTTAAATGAGCAGTTCTTC. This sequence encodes CASSEGLDLNEQFF. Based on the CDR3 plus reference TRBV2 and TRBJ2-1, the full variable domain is EPEVTQTPSHQVTQMGQEVILRCVPISNHLYFYWYRQILGQKVEFLVSFYNNEISEKSEIFDDQFSVERPDGSNFTLKIRSTKLEDSAMYFCASSEGLDLNEQFFGPGTRLTVL.

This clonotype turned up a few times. The CDR3 sequence is CSAAWDRYNQPQHF. The DNA for the CDR3 is TGCAGTGCCGCTTGGGACAGATACAATCAGCCCCAGCATTTT. V gene TRBV20-1 combines with J gene TRBJ1-5, with 7 nucleotides matching TRBD1. CDR3 length: 14 amino acids. Germline assignment: CDR1 DFQATT and CDR2 SNEGSKA (reference sequence). The V segment lost 6 bases and the J segment 3 bases; nucleotides outside the gene matches: 8.

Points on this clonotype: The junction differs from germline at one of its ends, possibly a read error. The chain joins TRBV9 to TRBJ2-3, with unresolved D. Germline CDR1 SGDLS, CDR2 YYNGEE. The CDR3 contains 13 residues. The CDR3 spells CATSVEWPDTQYF. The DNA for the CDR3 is TGTGCCACCAGCGTGGAATGGCCAGATACGCAGTATTTT. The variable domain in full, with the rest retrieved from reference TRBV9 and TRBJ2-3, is DSGVTQTPKHLITATGQRVTLRCSPRSGDLSVYWYQQSLDQGLQFLIQYYNGEERAKGNILERFSAQQFPDLHSELNLSSLELGDSALYFCATSVEWPDTQYFGPGTRLTVL.

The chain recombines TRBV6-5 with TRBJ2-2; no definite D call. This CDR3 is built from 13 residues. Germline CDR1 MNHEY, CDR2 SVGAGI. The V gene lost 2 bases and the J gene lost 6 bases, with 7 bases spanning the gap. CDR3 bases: TGTGCCAGCAGTTACGGCAGGCCCGGGGAGCTGTTTTTT. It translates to CASSYGRPGELFF.

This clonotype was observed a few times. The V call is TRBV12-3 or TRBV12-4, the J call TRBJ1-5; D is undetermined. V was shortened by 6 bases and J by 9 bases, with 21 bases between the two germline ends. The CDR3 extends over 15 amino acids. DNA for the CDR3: TGTGCCAGCAGCTCTTCCGGGTCCCCGCGTCGGCCCCAGCATTTT. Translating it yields CASSSSGSPRRPQHF.

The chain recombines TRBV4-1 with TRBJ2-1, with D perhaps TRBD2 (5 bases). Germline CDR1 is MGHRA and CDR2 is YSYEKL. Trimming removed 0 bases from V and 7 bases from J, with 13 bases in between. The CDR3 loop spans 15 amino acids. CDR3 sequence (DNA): TGCGCCAGCAGCCAAGATAGGCGGGTAGTGAATGAGCAGTTCTTC. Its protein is CASSQDRRVVNEQFF.

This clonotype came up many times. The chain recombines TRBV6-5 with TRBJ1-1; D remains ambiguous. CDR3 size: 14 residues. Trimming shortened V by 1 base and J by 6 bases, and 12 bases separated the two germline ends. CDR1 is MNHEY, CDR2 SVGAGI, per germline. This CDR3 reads CASSYYGEEPEAFF. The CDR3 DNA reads TGTGCCAGCAGTTACTATGGGGAAGAACCTGAAGCTTTCTTT.

CDR3 amino acids: CASSYKGVAQDTQYF. The DNA of the CDR3 is TGTGCCAGCAGTTATAAGGGAGTGGCACAGGATACGCAGTATTTT. The rearrangement links TRBV27 to TRBJ2-3; D perhaps matches TRBD2 (5 bases). CDR1 and CDR2 (germline): MNHEY, SMNVEV (reference sequence). The CDR3 length is 15 residues. V lost 4 bases and J 6 bases, leaving 17 bases between the germline ends.

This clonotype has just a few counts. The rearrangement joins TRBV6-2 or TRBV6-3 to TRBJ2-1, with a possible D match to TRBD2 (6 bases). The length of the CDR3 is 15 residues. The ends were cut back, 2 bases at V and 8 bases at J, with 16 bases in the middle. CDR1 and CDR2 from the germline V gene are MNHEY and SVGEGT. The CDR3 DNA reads TGTGCCAGCAGTTACAGGGACTCCGTCGGGGATGAGCAGTTCTTC. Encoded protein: CASSYRDSVGDEQFF.

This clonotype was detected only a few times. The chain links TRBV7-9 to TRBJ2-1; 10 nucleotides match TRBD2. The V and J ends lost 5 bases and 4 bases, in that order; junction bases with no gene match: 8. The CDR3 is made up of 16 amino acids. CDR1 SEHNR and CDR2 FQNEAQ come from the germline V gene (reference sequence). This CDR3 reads CASSTPLAGDYNEQFF. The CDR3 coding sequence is TGTGCCAGCAGCACTCCCCTAGCGGGAGATTACAATGAGCAGTTCTTC.

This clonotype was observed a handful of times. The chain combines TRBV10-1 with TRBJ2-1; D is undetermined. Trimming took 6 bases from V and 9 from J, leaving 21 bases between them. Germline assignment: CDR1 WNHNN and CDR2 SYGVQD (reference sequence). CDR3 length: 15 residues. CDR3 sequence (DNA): TGCGCCAGCAGACCCGCGGACCGACACTCGGTTGAGCAGTTCTTC. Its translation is CASRPADRHSVEQFF.

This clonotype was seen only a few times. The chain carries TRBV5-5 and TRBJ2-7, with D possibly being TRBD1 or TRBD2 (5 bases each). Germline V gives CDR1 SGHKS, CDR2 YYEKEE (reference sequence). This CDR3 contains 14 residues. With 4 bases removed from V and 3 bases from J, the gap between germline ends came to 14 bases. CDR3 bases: TGTGCCAGCAGCATCCGGGACCTAAGCTACGAGCAGTACTTC. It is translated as CASSIRDLSYEQYF.

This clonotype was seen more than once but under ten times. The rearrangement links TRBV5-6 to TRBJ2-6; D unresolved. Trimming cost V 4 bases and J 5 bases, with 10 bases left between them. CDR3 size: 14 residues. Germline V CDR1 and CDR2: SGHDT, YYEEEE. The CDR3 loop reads CASSVRIRANVLTF. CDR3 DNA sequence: TGTGCCAGCAGCGTACGAATTAGGGCCAACGTCCTGACTTTC.

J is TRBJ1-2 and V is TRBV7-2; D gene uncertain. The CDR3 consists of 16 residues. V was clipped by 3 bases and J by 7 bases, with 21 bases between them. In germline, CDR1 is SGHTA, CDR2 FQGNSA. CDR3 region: CASSFDGRGLMRGYTF. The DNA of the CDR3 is TGTGCCAGCAGCTTCGACGGGCGCGGGTTAATGCGTGGCTACACCTTC.

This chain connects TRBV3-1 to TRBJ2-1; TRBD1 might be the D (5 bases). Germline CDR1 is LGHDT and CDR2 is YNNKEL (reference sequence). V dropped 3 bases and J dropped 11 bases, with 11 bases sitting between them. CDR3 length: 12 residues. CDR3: CASSQSTGQQFF. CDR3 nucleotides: TGTGCCAGCAGCCAGTCAACAGGACAGCAGTTCTTC.

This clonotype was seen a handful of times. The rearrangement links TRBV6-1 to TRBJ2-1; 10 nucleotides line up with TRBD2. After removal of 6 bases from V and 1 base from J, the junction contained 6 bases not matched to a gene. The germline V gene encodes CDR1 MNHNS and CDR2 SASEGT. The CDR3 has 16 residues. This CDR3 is CASRSASGSSYNEQFF. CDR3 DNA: TGTGCCAGCAGGTCGGCTAGCGGGAGTTCCTACAATGAGCAGTTCTTC.

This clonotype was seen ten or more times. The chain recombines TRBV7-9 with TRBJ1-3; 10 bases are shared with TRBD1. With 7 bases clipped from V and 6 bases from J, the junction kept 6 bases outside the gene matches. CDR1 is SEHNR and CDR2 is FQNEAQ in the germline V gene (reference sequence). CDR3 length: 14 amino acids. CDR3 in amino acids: CASTPGTGENTIYF. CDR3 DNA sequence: TGTGCCAGCACCCCCGGGACAGGGGAAAACACCATATATTTT.